Presented here are 15 T cell receptor beta chains from one specimen sequenced in a study of blood T cell repertoires in COVID-19. Produced via immunoSEQ multiplex PCR; TCRdb's table is partial and in-frame only. The repertoire has some 200,000 clones, roughly 82% of them found once; the top ten carry 12%. Sequenced sample: PBMCs or T cells enriched from blood (not recorded which). All receptors come from a man aged 35 to 55 who had recovered from COVID-19.

This clone was seen a single time. CDR3 nucleotides: TGCGCCAGCAGCCAAGTCAACGGGGTGGGCGGGGAGCTGTTTTTT. Its protein is CASSQVNGVGGELFF. The J gene is TRBJ2-2, the V gene TRBV4-1; D may be TRBD2 (5 bases). Germline CDR1 is MGHRA and CDR2 is YSYEKL. Between the trimmed V and J ends, which lost 1 base and 7 bases, there was a span of 13 bases. This CDR3 comprises 15 residues.

The V call is TRBV6-5, the J call TRBJ1-1; D gene unclear. V lost 5 bases and J 1 base, leaving 8 bases between the germline ends. This CDR3 spans 13 amino acids. Germline CDR1 reads MNHEY; CDR2 reads SVGAGI. CDR3 residues: CASSRTGNTEAFF. DNA of the CDR3: TGTGCCAGCAGTCGGACTGGGAACACTGAAGCTTTCTTT.

The chain recombines TRBV5-6 with TRBJ2-7, with 11 nucleotides matching TRBD1. The germline CDR1 and CDR2 sequences are SGHDT and YYEEEE. The CDR3 sequence is 13 residues long. Trimming at V came to 4 bases and at J to 5 bases, leaving 2 bases not matched to a gene. CDR3 coding DNA: TGTGCCAGCAGCCGGACAGGGGGCGACGAGCAGTACGTC. Its translation is CASSRTGGDEQYV.

The chain joins TRBV7-9 to TRBJ2-7; D unclear. The CDR3 contains 12 residues. Germline CDR1 is SEHNR and CDR2 is FQNEAQ (reference sequence). V was clipped by 4 bases and J by 1 base, with 5 bases between them. The CDR3 bases are TGTGCCAGCAGCTCCATTTCCTACGAGCAGTACTTC. Its protein product is CASSSISYEQYF.

Turning to this clone: Other nucleotide sequences from this sample produce the same CDR3. The CDR3 DNA reads as TGTGCCAGCAGTGACAGTTACTATGGCTACACCTTC. Protein sequence: CASSDSYYGYTF. The chain couples TRBV2 to TRBJ1-2; unclear D gene. The length of the CDR3 is 12 residues. Deletions cut 3 bases from V and 3 bases from J, with 5 bases between. Per the germline V gene, CDR1 is SNHLY and CDR2 is FYNNEI.

The rearrangement joins TRBV5-6 to TRBJ1-4; D uncertain. With 2 bases removed from V and 13 bases from J, the gap between germline ends came to 12 bases. Germline V lookup: CDR1 SGHDT, CDR2 YYEEEE. This CDR3 is 12 amino acids long. The CDR3 region has the DNA TGTGCCAGCAGCTTTAGCAGCTCCATACTGTTTTTT. The encoded protein is CASSFSSSILFF.

The CDR3 protein is CASSRQGSTSGNTIYF. The CDR3 DNA follows: TGTGCCAGCAGCCGACAGGGGTCCACCTCTGGAAACACCATATATTTT. This sequence joins TRBV5-5 and TRBJ1-3; TRBD1 agrees at 8 bases. V lost 4 bases and J lost 0; bases outside the gene matches: 6. There are 16 residues in the CDR3. Germline V CDR1 and CDR2: SGHKS, YYEKEE (reference sequence).

V is TRBV21-1 and J is TRBJ1-2; the table gives TRBD1 as D, unverified against the DNA. TRBV21-1 is a pseudogene locus. This CDR3 is built from 19 residues. As DNA, the CDR3 is TGTGCCAGCAGCAAAGTATTGTTTATGACAGCGCATGCTAACTATGGCTACACCTTC. This gives the protein CASSKVLFMTAHANYGYTF.

The chain combines TRBV13 with TRBJ2-1, with a possible D match to TRBD2 (5 bases). CDR1 PRHDT and CDR2 FYEKMQ come from the germline V gene (reference sequence). The CDR3 contains 13 residues. V lost 7 bases to trimming and J lost 9 bases, with 16 bases between them. The CDR3 spells CASNFGLAGEQFF. The DNA for the CDR3 is TGTGCCAGCAATTTCGGGCTAGCTGGTGAGCAGTTCTTC.

The CDR3 nucleotides read TGTGCCAGCAGCTTGGGGACGGTAGCGGGGAAAGCCGGGGAGCTGTTTTTT. It translates to CASSLGTVAGKAGELFF. V usage is TRBV7-9 and J usage is TRBJ2-2, with 8 nucleotides matching TRBD2. The CDR3 covers 17 residues. V lost 3 bases to trimming and J lost 6 bases; unmatched junction nucleotides: 12. Per the germline V gene, CDR1 is SEHNR and CDR2 is FQNEAQ (reference sequence).

This chain uses TRBV7-2 with TRBJ2-3, with 8 bases identical to TRBD1. After removal of 3 bases from V and 6 bases from J, the junction contained 5 bases not matched to a gene. This CDR3 is 14 amino acids long. CDR1 and CDR2 (germline): SGHTA, FQGNSA. The CDR3 nucleotides read TGTGCCAGCAGCTTCTCAGGGGGCGTCGATACGCAGTATTTT. This codes for CASSFSGGVDTQYF.

This sequence joins TRBV2 and TRBJ2-3, with TRBD2 matching 8 bases. Germline V gene data show CDR1 as SNHLY and CDR2 as FYNNEI. The CDR3 runs to 16 residues. V shed 10 bases and J 6 bases; nucleotides not matched to a gene: 18. CDR3 sequence reads: CATRGLTGGPRDTQYF. As DNA, the CDR3 is TGTGCCACCCGGGGCCTTACGGGAGGGCCCCGGGATACGCAGTATTTT.

The rearrangement joins TRBV12-3 or TRBV12-4 to TRBJ2-3, with D maybe TRBD1 (6 bases). The V and J ends lost 5 bases and 5 bases respectively, with 11 bases between them. The CDR3 runs 13 residues. DNA of the CDR3: TGTGCCAGCAGTCATCAGGACAGAGATACGCAGTATTTT. Its protein is CASSHQDRDTQYF.

The J gene is TRBJ2-7, the V gene TRBV11-3; possible D gene TRBD1, 5 bases. The CDR3 spans 14 residues. From germline, CDR1 is SGHNT and CDR2 YENEEA. V gave up 2 bases and J gave up 4 bases, with 12 bases separating them. CDR3 sequence (DNA): TGTGCCAGCAGCTTAACCCCGACAGCTTACGAGCAGTACTTC. Translated, it gives CASSLTPTAYEQYF. The full variable domain, in which reference TRBV11-3 and TRBJ2-7 provide the parts outside the CDR3, is EAGVVQSPRYKIIEKKQPVAFWCNPISGHNTLYWYLQNLGQGPELLIRYENEEAVDDSQLPKDRFSAERLKGVDSTLKIQPAELGDSAVYLCASSLTPTAYEQYFGPGTRLTVT.

This chain connects TRBV27 to TRBJ2-1, with 7 bases aligning to TRBD2. Germline CDR1 MNHEY, CDR2 SMNVEV (reference sequence). The CDR3 has 14 residues. V lost 5 bases and J lost 8; bases outside the gene matches: 9. The CDR3 here is CASSKGRGRDEQFF. The DNA of the CDR3 is TGTGCCAGCAGTAAGGGGCGAGGGAGGGATGAGCAGTTCTTC.